The clone carrying this T cell receptor beta chain was seen more than once but under ten times. The CDR3 covers 14 residues. From germline, CDR1 is SQVTM and CDR2 ANQGSEA. The V gene end was trimmed by 4 bases and the J gene end by 3 bases; junction bases not matched to a gene: 7. The data belong to a study of T-cell reconstitution after alpha-beta-depleted transplantation in children. Unique molecular identifiers were incorporated into the prepared TCRbeta library. From the PCR reads, TCRdb called clonotypes with MiXCR, one entry per CDR3 protein. The sample has roughly 500,000 distinct CDR3 sequences; approximately 32% are singletons.

The rearrangement uses TRBV29-1 and TRBJ2-3, with 7 bases lining up with TRBD1. This clonotype was sampled from a human donor who donated a stem cell graft to a child with aplastic anemia. Source: PBMCs from the stem cell graft donor, taken from the stem cell graft. The CDR3 is CSVAGTVMTDTQYF. In DNA form, the CDR3 reads TGCAGCGTTGCCGGGACAGTGATGACAGATACGCAGTATTTT.